The clone carrying this TCR beta chain has a handful of counts. This sample was included in a study of cytomegalovirus exposure and HLA in healthy donors. The PCR ran on 60 Vbeta and 13 Jbeta primers. Sequencing used immunoSEQ multiplex PCR; TCRdb keeps in-frame clones, though not all of them. This table has just over 150,000 clones, over 70% appearing once. The CDR3 is 15 residues long. Trimming cost V 5 bases and J 1 base; bases outside gene matches: 6. Germline lookup yields CDR1 MNHNY and CDR2 SVGAGI (reference sequence). Sequences were obtained from PBMCs. The TCR originated in a woman in her 30s in good health and CMV-seronegative. The chain employs TRBV6-6 and TRBJ1-1; 8 bases align to TRBD1. CDR3 DNA sequence: TGTGCCAGCAGTCTGACAGGGGAGGGGAACACTGAAGCTTTCTTT. Its protein product is CASSLTGEGNTEAFF.